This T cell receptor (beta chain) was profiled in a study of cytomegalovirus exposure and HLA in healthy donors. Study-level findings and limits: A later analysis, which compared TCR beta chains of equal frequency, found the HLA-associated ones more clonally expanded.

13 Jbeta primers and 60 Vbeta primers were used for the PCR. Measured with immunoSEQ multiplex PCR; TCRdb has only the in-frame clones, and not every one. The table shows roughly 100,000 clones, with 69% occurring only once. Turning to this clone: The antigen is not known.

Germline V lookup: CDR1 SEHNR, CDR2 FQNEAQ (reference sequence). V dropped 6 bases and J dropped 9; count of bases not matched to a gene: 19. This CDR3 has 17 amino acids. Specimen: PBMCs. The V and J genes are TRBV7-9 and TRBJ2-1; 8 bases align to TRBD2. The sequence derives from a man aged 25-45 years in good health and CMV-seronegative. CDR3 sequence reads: CASRNPTGGVRRGEQFF. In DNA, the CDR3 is TGTGCCAGCAGAAACCCTACGGGAGGGGTTCGCCGGGGTGAGCAGTTCTTC. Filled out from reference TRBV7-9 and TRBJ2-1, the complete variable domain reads DTGVSQNPRHKITKRGQNVTFRCDPISEHNRLYWYRQTLGQGPEFLTYFQNEAQLEKSRLLSDRFSAERPKGSFSTLEIQRTEQGDSAMYLCASRNPTGGVRRGEQFFGPGTRLTVL.